This T cell receptor beta chain stems from a study of cytomegalovirus exposure and HLA in healthy donors. Whole-study findings and limits: One later analysis reportedly identified an Asian-associated ancestry cluster that showed fewer N-insertions than the approximately 710-donor mean.

V dropped 1 base and J dropped 2 bases, with 14 bases sitting between them. Germline V gene lookup returns CDR1 SGHAT and CDR2 FQNNGV. There are 16 residues in the CDR3. PCR was performed using 60 Vbeta and 13 Jbeta primers. TCRdb's table, derived via immunoSEQ multiplex PCR, lists solely in-frame clones and lacks some. Recorded here are roughly 60,000 clones; the top ten clones represent approximately 4%. With respect to this clone: Its antigen remains unidentified.

V gene TRBV11-2 combines with J gene TRBJ1-1; D is ambiguous. The source of this sequence is a young woman in good health and CMV-seronegative. Sequenced sample: PBMCs. The CDR3 coding sequence is TGTGCCAGCAGCTTAGTAGGCAACGGGGTAAACACTGAAGCTTTCTTT. Translating gives CASSLVGNGVNTEAFF. Full variable domain (missing parts from reference TRBV11-2 and TRBJ1-1): EAGVAQSPRYKIIEKRQSVAFWCNPISGHATLYWYQQILGQGPKLLIQFQNNGVVDDSQLPKDRFSAERLKGVDSTLKIQPAKLEDSAVYLCASSLVGNGVNTEAFFGQGTRLTVV.